The rows below give T cell receptor beta chains drawn from one sample of a study of identifying expanded T cells in peripheral blood. TCRdb's table, derived via immunoSEQ multiplex PCR, lists solely in-frame clones and lacks some. Of some 120,000 clones listed, more than 80% are singletons. Input material: blood. The receptors were gathered from a person between 18 and 70 years old in good health. Each CDR3 is given with its conserved first and last residue. Each record gives: D gene, J gene, V gene, clone size, CDR3 protein, CDR3 DNA. A D gene is named only where the DNA matches it firmly. Not every row has a clone size; where given, it reads once, few, many or a size class.

NA TRBJ1-1 TRBV7-2 NA CASSWGGQEAFF TGTGCCAGCAGCTGGGGGGGGCAGGAAGCTTTCTTT
NA TRBJ2-5 TRBV9 NA CASSPRRGETQYF TGTGCCAGCAGCCCCCGGCGGGGAGAGACCCAGTACTTC
NA TRBJ2-2 TRBV18 NA CASSPPSGRGTGELFF TGTGCCAGCTCCCCGCCATCGGGGCGGGGAACCGGGGAGCTGTTTTTT
TRBD1 TRBJ1-5 TRBV19 NA CASSTGTGSFQPQHF TGTGCCAGTAGTACAGGGACAGGGAGTTTTCAGCCCCAGCATTTT
NA TRBJ1-2 TRBV5-5 few CASSLTEFYGYTF TGTGCCAGCAGCTTAACAGAGTTCTATGGCTACACCTTC
NA TRBJ2-7 TRBV2 NA CASSVGEQYF TGTGCCAGCAGTGTGGGCGAGCAGTACTTC
NA TRBJ2-1 TRBV18 NA CASSPLTGTILPFF TGTGCCAGCTCACCTCTAACCGGGACAATACTTCCGTTCTTC
TRBD1 TRBJ2-2 TRBV27 NA CASSLETIGTGDTGELFF TGTGCCAGCAGTTTAGAAACGATCGGGACAGGAGACACCGGGGAGCTGTTTTTT
NA TRBJ2-7 TRBV2 NA CASKRVSYEQYF TGTGCCAGCAAAAGGGTCTCCTACGAGCAGTACTTC
TRBD1 TRBJ1-5 TRBV2 NA CASSDLGTGYQPQHF TGTGCCAGCAGTGACCTTGGGACAGGGTACCAGCCCCAGCATTTT
NA TRBJ2-1 TRBV5-1 NA CASSLAGVEQFF TGCGCCAGCAGCTTGGCGGGGGTTGAGCAGTTCTTC
NA TRBJ2-2 TRBV6-1 NA CASSEDGTNTGELFF TGTGCCAGCAGTGAAGACGGAACGAACACCGGGGAGCTGTTTTTT
NA TRBJ2-5 TRBV5-5 NA CASSLGAGPQETQYF TGTGCCAGCAGCTTAGGGGCCGGACCGCAAGAGACCCAGTACTTC
NA TRBJ2-7 TRBV5-1 NA CASSLGSRNPWGYEQYF TGCGCCAGCAGCTTGGGTTCCAGGAACCCATGGGGCTACGAGCAGTACTTC
NA TRBJ2-5 TRBV5-1 NA CASSFRGGQGETQYF TGCGCCAGCAGCTTTCGAGGGGGGCAGGGAGAGACCCAGTACTTC
TRBD2 TRBJ2-3 TRBV6-5 NA CASRPGLAGTDTQYF TGTGCCAGCAGGCCGGGACTAGCGGGGACAGATACGCAGTATTTT